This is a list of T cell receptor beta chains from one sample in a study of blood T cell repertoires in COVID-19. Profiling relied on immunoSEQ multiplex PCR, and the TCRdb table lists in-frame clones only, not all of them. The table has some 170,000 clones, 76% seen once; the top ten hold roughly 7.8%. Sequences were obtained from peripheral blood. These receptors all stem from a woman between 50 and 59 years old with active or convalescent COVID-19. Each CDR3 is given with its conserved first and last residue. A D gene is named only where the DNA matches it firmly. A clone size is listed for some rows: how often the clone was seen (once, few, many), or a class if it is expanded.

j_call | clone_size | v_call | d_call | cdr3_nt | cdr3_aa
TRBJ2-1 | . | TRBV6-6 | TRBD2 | TGTGCCAGCAGTCCCGGTCCTTGGCGGGAGGGCCGCGTCGGTGAGCAGTTCTTC | CASSPGPWREGRVGEQFF
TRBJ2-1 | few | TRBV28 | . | TGTGCCAGCAGTCCCTCGAGTGGGAGTTCCTACAATGAGCAGTTCTTC | CASSPSSGSSYNEQFF
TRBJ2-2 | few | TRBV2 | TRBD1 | TGTGCCAGCAGGCCGGGACAGGGAACCGGGGAGCTGTTTTTT | CASRPGQGTGELFF
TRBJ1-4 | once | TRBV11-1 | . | TGTGCCAGCAGCACCCAGACGGGGGTTAATGAAAAACTGTTTTTT | CASSTQTGVNEKLFF
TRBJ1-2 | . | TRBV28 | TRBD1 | TGTGCCAGCAGTTTCAACAGGGGAAATGGCTACACCTTC | CASSFNRGNGYTF
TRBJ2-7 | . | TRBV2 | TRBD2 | TGTGCCAGCAGGGGGACTAGCGGGAGGGGCGAGCAGTACTTC | CASRGTSGRGEQYF
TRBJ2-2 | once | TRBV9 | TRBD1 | TGTGCCAGCAGCAACCGACAGGGGGCGAACACCGGGGAGCTGTTTTTT | CASSNRQGANTGELFF
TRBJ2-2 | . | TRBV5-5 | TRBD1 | TGTGCCAGCAAGGGACAGGGAACAACCGGGGAGCTGTTTTTT | CASKGQGTTGELFF
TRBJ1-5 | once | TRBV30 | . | TGTGCCTGGGGAGGACAGTCCAATCAGCCCCAGCATTTT | CAWGGQSNQPQHF
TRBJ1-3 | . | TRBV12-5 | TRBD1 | TGTGCTAGTGGTTGGGGACAGGGTAAAGGAAACACCATATATTTT | CASGWGQGKGNTIYF
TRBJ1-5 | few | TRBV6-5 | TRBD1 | TGTGCCAGCAGTTACGACAGGGGTGGTCAGCCCCAGCATTTT | CASSYDRGGQPQHF
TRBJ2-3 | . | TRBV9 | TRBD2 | TGTGCCAGCAGCGTGGGCCATCGGACTAGCGGCACAGATACGCAGTATTTT | CASSVGHRTSGTDTQYF
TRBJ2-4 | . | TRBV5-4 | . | TGTGCCAGCAGCTTGGACCCGGGGAACGAAAACATTCAGTACTTC | CASSLDPGNENIQYF
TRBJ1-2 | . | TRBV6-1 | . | TGTGCCAGCAGTGAAGCCAATTATGGCTACACCTTC | CASSEANYGYTF
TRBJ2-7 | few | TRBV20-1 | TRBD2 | TGCAGTGCTAGTGCATTAGCGGGAGTCCGCAAATCCTACGAGCAGTACTTC | CSASALAGVRKSYEQYF
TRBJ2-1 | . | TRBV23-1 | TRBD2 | TGCGCCAGCAGTCATTCGATATCTAGCGGGAGTATAAATGAGCAGTTCTTC | CASSHSISSGSINEQFF
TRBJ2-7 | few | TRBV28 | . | TGTGCCAGCAGTAGTAACCGCCTAGCGCACATGTCAGGCGAGCAGTACTTC | CASSSNRLAHMSGEQYF
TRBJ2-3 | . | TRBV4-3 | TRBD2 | TGCGCCAGCAGCCAAGATCCCCCTACTAGCGGGAGGGATACGCAGTATTTT | CASSQDPPTSGRDTQYF
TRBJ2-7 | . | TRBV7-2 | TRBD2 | TGTGCCAGCAGCCTCTCGTGGGAGGGCGAGCAGTACTTC | CASSLSWEGEQYF
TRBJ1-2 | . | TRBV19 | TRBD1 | TGTGCCAGTAGTATAGGCCTGGACAGGTGGAGTTTGGGCTACACCTTC | CASSIGLDRWSLGYTF
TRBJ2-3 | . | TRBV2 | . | TGTGCCAGCAGTGTTTGGCGGGGTGGAGATACGCAGTATTTT | CASSVWRGGDTQYF
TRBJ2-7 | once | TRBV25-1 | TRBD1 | TGTGCCAGCGGGGACAGCCTCTACGAGCAGTACTTC | CASGDSLYEQYF
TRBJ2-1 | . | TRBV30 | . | TGTGCCTGGAGCCAGGGGAGTTTGAATGAGCAGTTCTTC | CAWSQGSLNEQFF
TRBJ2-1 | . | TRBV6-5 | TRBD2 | TGTGCCAGCAGTTACCAGGGACTAGCGGGGGGGCCGCAGTTCTTC | CASSYQGLAGGPQFF
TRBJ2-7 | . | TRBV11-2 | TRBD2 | TGTGCCAGCAGCTCTGAGGGGACTAGCGGGAGTTACGAGCAGTACTTC | CASSSEGTSGSYEQYF
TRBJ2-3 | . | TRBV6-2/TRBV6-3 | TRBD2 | TGTGCCAGCAGCCAACAACTAGCGGGACTCTACACAGATACGCAGTATTTT | CASSQQLAGLYTDTQYF
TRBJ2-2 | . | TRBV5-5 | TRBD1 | TGTGCCAGCAGCTTGGTCGGGACAGACACGAACACCGGGGAGCTGTTTTTT | CASSLVGTDTNTGELFF
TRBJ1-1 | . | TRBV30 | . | TGTGCCTGGAGACTCCAGGGGAACACTGAAGCTTTCTTT | CAWRLQGNTEAFF
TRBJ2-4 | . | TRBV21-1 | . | TGTGCCAGCATCGTTCCTAGGGGGGACAGGGGGCGAGGCAAAAACATTCAGTACTTC | CASIVPRGDRGRGKNIQYF
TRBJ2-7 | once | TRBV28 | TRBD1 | TGTGCCAGCAGTTCTCCTGGGACAGGGAAAAGCTACGAGCAGTACTTC | CASSSPGTGKSYEQYF
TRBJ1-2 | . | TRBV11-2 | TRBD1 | TGTGCCAGCAGCACGAGCGGCGGGCAGGGGGCCTTTTCCTATGGCTACACCTTC | CASSTSGGQGAFSYGYTF
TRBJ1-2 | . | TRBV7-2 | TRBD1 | TGTGCCAGCAGCTTAGGACAGGGGGGTTCTTCTAACTATGGCTACACCTTC | CASSLGQGGSSNYGYTF
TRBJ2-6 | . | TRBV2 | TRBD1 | TGTGCCAGCACCTTCTCCGGACAGGGGGGGGCCAACGTCCTGACTTTC | CASTFSGQGGANVLTF
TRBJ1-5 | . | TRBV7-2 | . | TGTGCCAGCAGCTTACGGACACGGGAGAATCAGCCCCAGCATTTT | CASSLRTRENQPQHF
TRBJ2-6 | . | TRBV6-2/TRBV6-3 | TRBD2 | TGTGCCAGCAGTTACCGGGGGGTTGGGGCCAACGTCCTGACTTTC | CASSYRGVGANVLTF
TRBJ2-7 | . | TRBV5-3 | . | TGTGCCGGGCACTCGACCTCCTACGAGCAGTACTTC | CAGHSTSYEQYF
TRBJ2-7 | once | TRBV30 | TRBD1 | TGTGCCTGGAGTGTATTAGGGACAGGGTTCTACGAGCAGTACTTC | CAWSVLGTGFYEQYF
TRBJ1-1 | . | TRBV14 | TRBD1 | TGTGCCAGCAGCCAAGATCACAGGGGGCGCGAAGCTTTCTTT | CASSQDHRGREAFF
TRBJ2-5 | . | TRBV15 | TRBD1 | TGTGCCACCAGCGGGGCGGGGACAGGCCCTCAAGAGACCCAGTACTTC | CATSGAGTGPQETQYF
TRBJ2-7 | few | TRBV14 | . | TGTGCCAGCAGCCCATTAACAGGGAGAGAGCAGTACTTC | CASSPLTGREQYF
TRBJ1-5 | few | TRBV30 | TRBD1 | TGTGCCTGGAGTGGCGGACAGGGGGATCAGCCCCAGCATTTT | CAWSGGQGDQPQHF
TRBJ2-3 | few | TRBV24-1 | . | TGTGCCACCAGTGTTTCCCTAGATAGGCGGGATACGCAGTATTTT | CATSVSLDRRDTQYF
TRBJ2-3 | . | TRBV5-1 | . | TGCGCCAGCAGCTGGATTATACAGGGTTCCTCAGATACGCAGTATTTT | CASSWIIQGSSDTQYF
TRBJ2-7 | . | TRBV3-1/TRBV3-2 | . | TGTGCCAGCAGCTCCCCCAACGAGCAGTACTTC | CASSSPNEQYF
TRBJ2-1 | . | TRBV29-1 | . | TGCAGCGTAGACCGGGGGGCCCCCTACAATGAGCAGTTCTTC | CSVDRGAPYNEQFF
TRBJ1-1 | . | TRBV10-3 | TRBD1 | TGTGCCATCAGTAGGGACAGAATGAACACTGAAGCTTTCTTT | CAISRDRMNTEAFF
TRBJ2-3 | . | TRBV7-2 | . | TGTGCCAGCAGCAGGGCCGGGACTGGTGGGGCAGATACGCAGTATTTT | CASSRAGTGGADTQYF
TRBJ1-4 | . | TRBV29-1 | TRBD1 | TGCAGCGTTACTCAGGGGGCAGCTAATGAAAAACTGTTTTTT | CSVTQGAANEKLFF
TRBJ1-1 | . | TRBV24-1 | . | TGTGCCACCAGTGCCGGAAGGGGTGAAGCTTTCTTT | CATSAGRGEAFF
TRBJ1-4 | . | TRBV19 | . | TGTGCCAGTAGTCTGGGCCAGGGCGATGAAAAACTGTTTTTT | CASSLGQGDEKLFF
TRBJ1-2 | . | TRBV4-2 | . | TGTGCCAGCAGCCAAGACTCCCAGGGAGGCTACACCTTC | CASSQDSQGGYTF
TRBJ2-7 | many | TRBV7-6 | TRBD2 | TGTGCCAGCAGCTTATGGGCCTCCGGGACTACTAACTACGAGCAGTACTTC | CASSLWASGTTNYEQYF
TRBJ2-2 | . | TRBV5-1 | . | TGCGCCAGCAGCTCAGGACAAAACACCGGGGAGCTGTTTTTT | CASSSGQNTGELFF